The 22 T cell receptor beta chains presented below share a single source sample, sequenced in a study of response to subunit inactivated influenza vaccine. TCRdb analysed the RT-PCR reads with MiXCR anew, one entry per CDR3 protein. The sample consists of some 500,000 distinct CDR3 sequences, 10% to 15% of them appearing once. The sequencing here drew on PBMCs from blood, taken about 40 days after vaccination. The receptor source for this set is a middle-aged man who received an inactivated influenza vaccine.

CDR3 nucleotide sequence: TGTGCCAGCAGTTTAGTATCTTCAGGGGCCGAGCAGCCCCAGCATTTT. Protein sequence: CASSLVSSGAEQPQHF. V usage is TRBV12-3 or TRBV12-4 and J usage is TRBJ1-5; D perhaps matches TRBD1 (6 bases). V shed 1 base and J shed 7 bases, with 17 bases lying between them. This CDR3 spans 16 amino acids.

This chain uses TRBV6-2 or TRBV6-3 with TRBJ2-1; a weak D match, TRBD2 (5 bases). Germline-derived CDR1 and CDR2 are MNHEY and SVGEGT. The V end was cut by 6 bases, the J end by 7 bases, with 19 bases between. The CDR3 loop spans 15 amino acids. The CDR3 DNA sequence: TGTGCCAGCAGCAGCGACTACCGGTTCGGGAATGAGCAGTTCTTC. It yields the protein CASSSDYRFGNEQFF.

This clonotype was found a few times. This chain uses TRBV5-5 with TRBJ2-3, with 7 bases aligning to TRBD2. After removal of 8 bases from V and 2 bases from J, the junction contained 11 bases not matched to a gene. The CDR3 totals 15 residues. Per the germline V gene, CDR1 is SGHKS and CDR2 is YYEKEE (reference sequence). DNA for the CDR3: TGTGCCAGTACCCCCCTAGCGGAGCTCACAGATACGCAGTATTTT. Residues: CASTPLAELTDTQYF.

The V gene is TRBV6-5, the J gene TRBJ1-6; TRBD1 might be the D (6 bases). The V end was cut by 2 bases, the J end by 7 bases, with 9 bases between. Germline V gives CDR1 MNHEY, CDR2 SVGAGI. This CDR3 spans 14 amino acids. Here the CDR3 reads CASSYNQGNSPLHF. The DNA of the CDR3 is TGTGCCAGCAGTTACAATCAGGGGAATTCACCCCTCCACTTT.

In this sample, this clonotype turned up a few times. The V and J genes are TRBV6-1 and TRBJ2-1; TRBD2 matches at 10 bases. Germline loops: CDR1 MNHNS, CDR2 SASEGT. J was trimmed by 4 bases and V by 6 bases; bases with no gene match: 6. The CDR3 extends over 15 amino acids. CDR3: CASRTTSGTYNEQFF. The CDR3 nucleotides are TGTGCCAGCAGAACTACTAGCGGGACTTACAATGAGCAGTTCTTC.

In this sample, this clonotype turned up many times. The chain couples TRBV10-1 to TRBJ1-1; 8 nucleotides line up with TRBD1. Trimming took 5 bases from V and 3 from J; bases not matched to a gene: 8. CDR1 WNHNN and CDR2 SYGVQD come from the germline V gene (reference sequence). This CDR3 contains 15 residues. CDR3 region: CASSSRTGRDTEAFF. CDR3 nucleotides: TGCGCCAGCAGTTCCCGGACAGGGAGGGACACTGAAGCTTTCTTT.

This clonotype was counted only a few times. This chain connects TRBV30 to TRBJ2-5, with D possibly being TRBD1 or TRBD2 (5 bases each). This CDR3 is 14 amino acids long. The V end lost 5 bases, the J end lost 0 bases, and 13 bases lay between the germline ends. The germline V gene has CDR1 GTSNPN and CDR2 SVGIG (reference sequence). The DNA of the CDR3 is TGTGCCTGGGTGCCGAGGGGTTACCAAGAGACCCAGTACTTC. Translated: CAWVPRGYQETQYF.

The table lists this clonotype with a few counts. CDR3 loop: CASSPRPGGDYGYTF. CDR3 sequence (DNA): TGCGCCAGCAGCCCGCGACCAGGTGGTGACTATGGCTACACCTTC. The rearrangement joins TRBV5-1 to TRBJ1-2; D is uncertain. This CDR3 is built from 15 residues. Trimming stripped 4 bases from V and 3 bases from J, with 16 bases between. Germline assignment: CDR1 SGHRS and CDR2 YFSETQ.

This clonotype was recorded many times. The gene calls are TRBV7-2 and TRBJ2-5; D is possibly TRBD1 or TRBD2 (5 bases each). Per the germline V gene, CDR1 is SGHTA and CDR2 is FQGNSA. The CDR3 runs to 14 residues. The V gene lost 1 base and the J gene lost 5 bases, with 11 bases spanning the gap. This CDR3 is CASSLGGTSETQYF. CDR3 coding DNA: TGTGCCAGCAGCTTAGGAGGGACGTCGGAGACCCAGTACTTC. The variable domain in full, with the rest retrieved from reference TRBV7-2 and TRBJ2-5, is GAGVSQSPSNKVTEKGKDVELRCDPISGHTALYWYRQSLGQGLEFLIYFQGNSAPDKSGLPSDRFSAERTGGSVSTLTIQRTQQEDSAVYLCASSLGGTSETQYFGPGTRLLVL.

The chain employs TRBV27 and TRBJ1-2; D uncertain. The germline V gene has CDR1 MNHEY and CDR2 SMNVEV (reference sequence). The V end was cut by 4 bases, the J end by 3 bases, with 9 bases between. The CDR3 contains 13 residues. The DNA of the CDR3 is TGTGCCAGCAGTTCCCGACGGGACTATGGCTACACCTTC. It is translated as CASSSRRDYGYTF.

V gene TRBV28 combines with J gene TRBJ1-1; no firm D call. The ends were cut back, 4 bases at V and 6 bases at J, with 9 bases in the middle. This CDR3 has 12 residues. Germline V gene sequence: CDR1 MDHEN, CDR2 SYDVKM. CDR3 in amino acids: CASSSRGAEAFF. The CDR3 coding sequence is TGTGCCAGCAGTTCTCGTGGGGCTGAAGCTTTCTTT.

This chain links TRBV10-2 with TRBJ1-1; D is uncertain. Between the trimmed V and J ends, which lost 5 bases and 0 bases, there was a span of 4 bases. Germline CDR1 WSHSY, CDR2 SAAADI. The CDR3 runs to 12 residues. The CDR3 loop is CASSYMNTEAFF. As DNA, the CDR3 is TGCGCCAGCAGTTACATGAACACTGAAGCTTTCTTT.

The CDR3 reads CASSPGQGTGEAFF. CDR3 DNA sequence: TGTGCCAGCAGTCCGGGACAGGGGACTGGTGAAGCTTTCTTT. J is TRBJ1-1 and V is TRBV6-1; 10 bases map to TRBD1. This CDR3 is 14 amino acids long. The J segment lost 7 bases and the V segment lost 5 bases, leaving 7 bases of the junction unmatched. CDR1 MNHNS and CDR2 SASEGT come from the germline V gene.

V and J are TRBV11-2 and TRBJ2-6; 8 nucleotides match TRBD2. The V gene's germline CDR1 is SGHAT and CDR2 FQNNGV. The ends lost 5 bases at V and 0 bases at J; junction bases unmatched: 15. The CDR3 runs to 20 residues. The DNA for the CDR3 is TGTGCCAGCAGCAAAACCGGGACTAGGGGTGCCCTCTCTGGGGCCAACGTCCTGACTTTC. Translated, it gives CASSKTGTRGALSGANVLTF.

The table lists this clonotype with many counts. The chain is built from TRBV9 and TRBJ2-5; a possible D gene is TRBD2 (5 bases). Trimming took 0 bases from V and 5 from J, leaving 8 bases between them. CDR3 length: 13 amino acids. Germline V gives CDR1 SGDLS, CDR2 YYNGEE. The CDR3 region is CASSVASGETQYF. The CDR3 DNA reads as TGTGCCAGCAGCGTAGCTTCGGGGGAGACCCAGTACTTC. The entire variable domain, with the rest obtained from reference TRBV9 and TRBJ2-5, is as follows: DSGVTQTPKHLITATGQRVTLRCSPRSGDLSVYWYQQSLDQGLQFLIQYYNGEERAKGNILERFSAQQFPDLHSELNLSSLELGDSALYFCASSVASGETQYFGPGTRLLVL.

This rearrangement joins TRBV29-1 to TRBJ1-2, with unresolved D. The germline V gene has CDR1 SQVTM and CDR2 ANQGSEA. The V end lost 3 bases, the J end lost 5 bases, and 10 bases lay between the germline ends. The CDR3 spans 12 residues. DNA for the CDR3: TGCAGCGTTGAGTTACGGACGTATGGCTACACCTTC. It is translated as CSVELRTYGYTF.

This chain links TRBV7-2 with TRBJ2-3; 7 nucleotides agree with TRBD2. Germline V lookup: CDR1 SGHTA, CDR2 FQGNSA. After removal of 5 bases from V and 3 bases from J, the junction contained 11 bases not matched to a gene. The CDR3 is 16 residues long. As DNA, the CDR3 is TGTGCCAGCAGCCGCTTGAGGGGAGGGCCAACAGATACGCAGTATTTT. Its protein is CASSRLRGGPTDTQYF.

Details on this clonotype: At one end the junction does not follow the germline gene, possibly because of a read error. This chain links TRBV10-3 with TRBJ1-5; D perhaps matches TRBD1 (5 bases). Germline V lookup: CDR1 ENHRY, CDR2 SYGVKD. The CDR3 consists of 16 residues. The CDR3 nucleotides are TGTGCCATCAGTGAGTCGAACCAGGGTAGCACTCAGCCCCAGCATTTT. Protein: CAISESNQGSTQPQHF.

This clonotype has ten or more counts. The rearrangement joins TRBV15 to TRBJ2-5; no definite D call. The CDR3 is 14 residues long. Germline V gives CDR1 LNHNV, CDR2 YYDKDF (reference sequence). Deletions cut 2 bases from V and 0 bases from J, with 7 bases between. CDR3 residues: CATSRPHHQETQYF. For the CDR3, the DNA is TGTGCCACCAGCAGACCGCACCACCAAGAGACCCAGTACTTC.

The gene calls are TRBV10-1 and TRBJ1-3, with 7 bases matching TRBD1. The CDR3 consists of 16 residues. Germline V gene data show CDR1 as WNHNN and CDR2 as SYGVQD (reference sequence). Trimming took 3 bases from V and 4 from J; bases not matched to a gene: 9. The CDR3 spells CASSESRTGGGNTIYF. The CDR3, as DNA: TGCGCCAGCAGTGAATCCCGGACAGGTGGAGGAAACACCATATATTTT.

This chain connects TRBV20-1 to TRBJ2-5; TRBD2 matches 7 bases. J lost 5 bases, V lost 3 bases, and 12 bases had no gene match. Germline CDR1 DFQATT, CDR2 SNEGSKA (reference sequence). The CDR3 is 15 residues long. DNA of the CDR3: TGCAGTGCTAGTGAAAGCGGGGAGTGGGGGGAGACCCAGTACTTC. Its translation: CSASESGEWGETQYF.

This clonotype was picked up a small number of times. The chain is built from TRBV7-2 and TRBJ1-3; D not resolved. Trimming removed 5 bases from V and 4 bases from J, with 9 bases in between. Germline CDR1 is SGHTA and CDR2 is FQGNSA. The CDR3 runs 13 residues. CDR3 sequence: CASSPWEGNTIYF. As DNA, the CDR3 is TGTGCCAGCAGCCCCTGGGAGGGAAACACCATATATTTT.